This TCR beta chain came from a study of blood T cell repertoires in COVID-19. Study-level information: T cells, B-cell-depleted T cells, or PBMCs provided the cDNA or gDNA that served as material.

Germline CDR1 and CDR2: SNHLY and FYNNEI. V was trimmed by 4 bases and J by 0 bases, leaving 9 bases between them. The CDR3 has 15 residues. Measured with immunoSEQ multiplex PCR; TCRdb has only the in-frame clones, and not every one. The sample contains 120,000 to 150,000 clones, 80% to 90% of which appear only once. The chain has TRBV2 and TRBJ2-2; D is unresolved. The sequencing input was peripheral blood. The sequence was obtained from a human donor in a cohort sampled during active COVID-19. CDR3: CASSVSEANTGELFF. The CDR3 region has the DNA TGTGCCAGCAGTGTATCAGAGGCGAACACCGGGGAGCTGTTTTTT.